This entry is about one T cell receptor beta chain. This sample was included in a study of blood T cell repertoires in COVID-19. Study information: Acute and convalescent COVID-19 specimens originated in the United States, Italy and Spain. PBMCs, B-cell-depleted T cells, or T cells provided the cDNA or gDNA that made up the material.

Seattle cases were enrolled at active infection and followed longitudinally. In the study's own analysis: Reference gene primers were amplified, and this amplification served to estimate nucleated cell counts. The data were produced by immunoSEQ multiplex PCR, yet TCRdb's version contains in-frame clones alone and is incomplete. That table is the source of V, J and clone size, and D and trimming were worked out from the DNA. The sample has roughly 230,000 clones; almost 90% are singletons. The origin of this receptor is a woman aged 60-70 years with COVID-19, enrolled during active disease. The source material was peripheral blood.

The CDR3 spells CASSSGLAGTDTQYF. The CDR3 region has the DNA TGTGCCAGCAGCTCGGGACTAGCGGGGACAGATACGCAGTATTTT. This chain joins TRBV5-4 and TRBJ2-3, with 13 bases that match TRBD2. The CDR3 contains 15 residues. Germline V lookup: CDR1 SGHNT, CDR2 YYREEE (reference sequence). V trimming: 3 bases; J trimming: 3 bases; junction bases outside the gene matches: 1.